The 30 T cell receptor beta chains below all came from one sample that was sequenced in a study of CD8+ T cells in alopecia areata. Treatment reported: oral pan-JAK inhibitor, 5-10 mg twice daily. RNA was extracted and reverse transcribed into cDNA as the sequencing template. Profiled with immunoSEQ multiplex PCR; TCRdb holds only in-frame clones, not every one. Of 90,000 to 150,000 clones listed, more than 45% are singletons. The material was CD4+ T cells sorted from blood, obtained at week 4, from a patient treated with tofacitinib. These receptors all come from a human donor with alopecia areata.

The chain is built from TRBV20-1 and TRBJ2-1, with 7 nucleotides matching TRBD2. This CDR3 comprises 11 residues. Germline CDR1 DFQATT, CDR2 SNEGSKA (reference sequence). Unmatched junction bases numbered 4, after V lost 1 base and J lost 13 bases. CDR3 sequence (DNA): TGCAGTGCTAGAGGGCTAGCGGATCAGTTCTTC. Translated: CSARGLADQFF.

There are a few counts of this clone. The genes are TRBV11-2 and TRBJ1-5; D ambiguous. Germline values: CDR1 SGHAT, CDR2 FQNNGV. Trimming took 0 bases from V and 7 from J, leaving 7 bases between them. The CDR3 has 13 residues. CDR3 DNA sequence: TGTGCCAGCAGCTTAGAGTCCGGCCAGCCCCAGCATTTT. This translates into CASSLESGQPQHF.

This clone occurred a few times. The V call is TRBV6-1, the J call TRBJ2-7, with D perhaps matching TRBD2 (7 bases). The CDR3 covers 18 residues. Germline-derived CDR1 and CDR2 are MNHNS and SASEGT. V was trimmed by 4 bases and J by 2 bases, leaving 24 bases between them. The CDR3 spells CASSAPGGGGSTPYEQYF. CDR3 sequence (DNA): TGTGCCAGCAGTGCCCCCGGGGGCGGGGGATCCACCCCCTACGAGCAGTACTTC.

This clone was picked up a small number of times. CDR3 coding DNA: TGTGCCAGCAGTGAAGACCAGAGAGGCTACACCTTC. Protein sequence: CASSEDQRGYTF. This rearrangement joins TRBV6-1 to TRBJ1-2; no firm D call. V was pared by 1 base and J by 8 bases, with 8 bases between. This CDR3 comprises 12 residues. Germline assignment: CDR1 MNHNS and CDR2 SASEGT.

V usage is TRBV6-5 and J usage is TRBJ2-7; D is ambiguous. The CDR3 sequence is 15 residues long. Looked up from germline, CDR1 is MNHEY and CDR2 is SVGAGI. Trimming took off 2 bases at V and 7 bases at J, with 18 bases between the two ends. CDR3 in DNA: TGTGCCAGCAGTTACGGCGGCTCACCCCCGAGGGAGCAGTACTTC. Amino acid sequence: CASSYGGSPPREQYF.

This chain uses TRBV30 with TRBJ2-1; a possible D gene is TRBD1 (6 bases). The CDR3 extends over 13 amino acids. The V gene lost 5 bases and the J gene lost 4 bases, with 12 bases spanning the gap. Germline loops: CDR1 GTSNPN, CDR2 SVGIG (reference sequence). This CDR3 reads CAWAQGLYNEQFF. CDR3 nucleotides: TGTGCCTGGGCCCAGGGGCTATACAATGAGCAGTTCTTC.

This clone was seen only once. Here the CDR3 DNA reads TGTGCCAGCACCTCGGGGGGCAGCGGGGACTATGGCTACACCTTC. This translates into CASTSGGSGDYGYTF. The V call is TRBV28, the J call TRBJ1-2, with D maybe TRBD1 (6 bases). The CDR3 is 15 amino acids. The ends were cut back, 7 bases at V and 3 bases at J, with 18 bases in the middle. CDR1 MDHEN and CDR2 SYDVKM come from the germline V gene.

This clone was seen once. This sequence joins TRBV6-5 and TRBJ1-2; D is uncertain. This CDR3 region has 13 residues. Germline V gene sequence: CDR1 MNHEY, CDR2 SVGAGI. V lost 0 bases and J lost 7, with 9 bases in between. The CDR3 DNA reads TGTGCCAGCAGTTACTCGCCGGCGGGTGGCTACACCTTC. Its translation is CASSYSPAGGYTF.

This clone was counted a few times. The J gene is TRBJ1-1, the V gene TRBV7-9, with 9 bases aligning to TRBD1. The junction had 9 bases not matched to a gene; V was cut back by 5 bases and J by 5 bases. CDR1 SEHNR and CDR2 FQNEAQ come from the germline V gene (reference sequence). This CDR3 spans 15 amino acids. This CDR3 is CASSPGTGGRTEAFF. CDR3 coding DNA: TGTGCCAGCAGCCCCGGAACAGGGGGCCGGACTGAAGCTTTCTTT.

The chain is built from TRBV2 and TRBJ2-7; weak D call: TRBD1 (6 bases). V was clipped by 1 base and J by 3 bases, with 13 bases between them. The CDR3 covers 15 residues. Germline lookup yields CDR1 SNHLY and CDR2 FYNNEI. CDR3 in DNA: TGTGCCAGCAGTGAAGATCCCGGACAGTTCTACGAGCAGTACTTC. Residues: CASSEDPGQFYEQYF. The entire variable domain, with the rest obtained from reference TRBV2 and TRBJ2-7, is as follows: EPEVTQTPSHQVTQMGQEVILRCVPISNHLYFYWYRQILGQKVEFLVSFYNNEISEKSEIFDDQFSVERPDGSNFTLKIRSTKLEDSAMYFCASSEDPGQFYEQYFGPGTRLTVT.

The CDR3 region is CASSLGGDPGTQYF. CDR3 bases: TGTGCCAGCAGTTTAGGTGGCGACCCGGGGACCCAGTACTTC. The rearrangement uses TRBV28 and TRBJ2-5; D ambiguous. The germline V gene encodes CDR1 MDHEN and CDR2 SYDVKM. V gave up 2 bases and J gave up 7 bases, with 14 bases separating them. CDR3 length: 14 amino acids.

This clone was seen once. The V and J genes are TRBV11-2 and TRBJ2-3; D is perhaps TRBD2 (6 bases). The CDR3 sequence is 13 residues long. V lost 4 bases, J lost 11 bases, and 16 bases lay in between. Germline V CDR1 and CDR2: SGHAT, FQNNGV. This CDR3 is CASSSLTGGVQYF. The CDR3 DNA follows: TGTGCCAGCAGCTCCCTGACCGGGGGAGTGCAGTATTTT.

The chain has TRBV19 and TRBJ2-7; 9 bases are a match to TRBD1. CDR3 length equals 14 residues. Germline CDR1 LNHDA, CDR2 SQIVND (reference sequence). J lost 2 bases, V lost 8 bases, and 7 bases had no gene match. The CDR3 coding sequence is TGTGCCAGTGCCGGGACAGGGACAACCTACGAGCAGTACTTC. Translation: CASAGTGTTYEQYF.

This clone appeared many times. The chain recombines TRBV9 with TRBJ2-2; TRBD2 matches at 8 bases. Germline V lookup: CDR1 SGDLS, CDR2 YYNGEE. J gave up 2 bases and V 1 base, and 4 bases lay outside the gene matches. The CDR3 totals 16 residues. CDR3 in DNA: TGTGCCAGCAGCGTACAAACTAGCGGCAACACCGGGGAGCTGTTTTTT. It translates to CASSVQTSGNTGELFF.

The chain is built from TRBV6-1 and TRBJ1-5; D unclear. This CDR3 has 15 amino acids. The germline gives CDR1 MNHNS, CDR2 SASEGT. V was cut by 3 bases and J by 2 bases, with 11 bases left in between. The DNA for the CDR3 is TGTGCCAGCAGTGATAAAAGGACTCGCAATCAGCCCCAGCATTTT. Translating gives CASSDKRTRNQPQHF.

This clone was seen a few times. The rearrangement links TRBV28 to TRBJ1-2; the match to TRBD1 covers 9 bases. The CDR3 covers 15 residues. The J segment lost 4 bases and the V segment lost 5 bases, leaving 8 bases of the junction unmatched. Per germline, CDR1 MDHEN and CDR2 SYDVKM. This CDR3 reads CASSPGQGGSYGYTF. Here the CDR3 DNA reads TGTGCCAGCAGTCCGGGACAGGGCGGAAGCTATGGCTACACCTTC.

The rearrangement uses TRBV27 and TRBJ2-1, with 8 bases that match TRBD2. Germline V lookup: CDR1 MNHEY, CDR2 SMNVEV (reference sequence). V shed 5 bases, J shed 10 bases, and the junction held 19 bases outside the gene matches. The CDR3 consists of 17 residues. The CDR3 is CASSKLAGRVREREQFF. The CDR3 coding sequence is TGTGCCAGCAGTAAACTTGCCGGGAGGGTGCGGGAGAGAGAGCAGTTCTTC.

The CDR3 loop is CATSRFGQPQHF. The CDR3 DNA reads TGTGCCACCAGCAGATTTGGTCAGCCCCAGCATTTT. The chain carries TRBV15 and TRBJ1-5, with D unresolved. The V gene's germline CDR1 is LNHNV and CDR2 YYDKDF (reference sequence). There are 12 residues in the CDR3. V shed 2 bases and J shed 6 bases, with 5 bases lying between them.

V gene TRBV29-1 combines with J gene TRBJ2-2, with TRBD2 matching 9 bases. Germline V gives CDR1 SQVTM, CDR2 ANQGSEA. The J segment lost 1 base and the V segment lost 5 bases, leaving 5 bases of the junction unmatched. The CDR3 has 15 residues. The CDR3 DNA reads TGCAGCGTTCCTAGCGGGGACAGGAACACCGGGGAGCTGTTTTTT. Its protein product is CSVPSGDRNTGELFF.

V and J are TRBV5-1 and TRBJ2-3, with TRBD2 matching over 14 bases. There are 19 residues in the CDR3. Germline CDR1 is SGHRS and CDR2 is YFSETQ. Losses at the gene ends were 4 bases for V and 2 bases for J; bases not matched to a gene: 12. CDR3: CASSRGLAGGPGPTDTQYF. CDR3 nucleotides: TGCGCCAGCAGCCGCGGACTAGCGGGGGGACCCGGCCCCACAGATACGCAGTATTTT.

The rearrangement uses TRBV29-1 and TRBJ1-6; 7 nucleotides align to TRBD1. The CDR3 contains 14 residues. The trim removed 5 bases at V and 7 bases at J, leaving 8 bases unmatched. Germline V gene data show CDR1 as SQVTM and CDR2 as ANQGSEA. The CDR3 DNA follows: TGCAGCGTTAAAACGGGACAGCCAAATTCACCCCTCCACTTT. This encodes CSVKTGQPNSPLHF. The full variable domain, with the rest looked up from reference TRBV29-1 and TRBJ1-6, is SAVISQKPSRDICQRGTSLTIQCQVDSQVTMMFWYRQQPGQSLTLIATANQGSEATYESGFVIDKFPISRPNLTFSTLTVSNMSPEDSSIYLCSVKTGQPNSPLHFGNGTRLTVT.

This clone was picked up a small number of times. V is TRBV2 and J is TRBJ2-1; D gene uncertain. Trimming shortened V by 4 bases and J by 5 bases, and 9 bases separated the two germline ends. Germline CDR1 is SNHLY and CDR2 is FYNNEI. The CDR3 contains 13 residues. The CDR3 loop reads CASSAGPNNEQFF. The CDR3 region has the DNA TGTGCCAGCAGTGCGGGTCCGAACAATGAGCAGTTCTTC.

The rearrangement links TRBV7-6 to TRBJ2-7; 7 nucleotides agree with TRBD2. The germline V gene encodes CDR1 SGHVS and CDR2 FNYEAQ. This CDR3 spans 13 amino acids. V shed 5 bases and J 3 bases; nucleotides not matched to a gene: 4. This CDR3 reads CASSLTGGYEQYF. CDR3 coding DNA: TGTGCCAGCAGCCTCACGGGGGGCTACGAGCAGTACTTC.

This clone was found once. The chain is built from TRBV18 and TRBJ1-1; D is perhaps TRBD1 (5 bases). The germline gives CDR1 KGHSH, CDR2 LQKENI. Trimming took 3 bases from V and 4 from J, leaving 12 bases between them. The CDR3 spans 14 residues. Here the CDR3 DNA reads TGTGCCAGCTCACCTGCCGCAGGGATCACTGAAGCTTTCTTT. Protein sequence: CASSPAAGITEAFF.

The CDR3 here is CASSWGLGDYEQYF. The CDR3 coding sequence is TGTGCCAGCAGCTGGGGACTAGGAGACTACGAGCAGTACTTC. The V and J genes are TRBV7-2 and TRBJ2-7, with 8 bases matching TRBD2. CDR1 is SGHTA, CDR2 FQGNSA, per germline. Trimming took 4 bases from V and 3 from J; bases not matched to a gene: 5. CDR3 length: 14 amino acids.

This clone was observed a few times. CDR3 loop: CASSPQGADGYTF. The CDR3 DNA is TGTGCCAGCAGCCCACAGGGGGCGGATGGCTACACCTTC. The chain combines TRBV6-5 with TRBJ1-2, with 9 bases matching TRBD1. Germline V lookup: CDR1 MNHEY, CDR2 SVGAGI. V lost 6 bases, J lost 6 bases, and 5 bases stayed unmatched. The CDR3 is made up of 13 amino acids.

The DNA of the CDR3 is TGTGCCAGCAGCTATTCGACGGATACGCAGTATTTT. Protein: CASSYSTDTQYF. The chain joins TRBV7-2 to TRBJ2-3; D gene unclear. CDR3 length: 12 amino acids. Germline CDR1 is SGHTA and CDR2 is FQGNSA. V dropped 4 bases and J dropped 6 bases, with 8 bases sitting between them.

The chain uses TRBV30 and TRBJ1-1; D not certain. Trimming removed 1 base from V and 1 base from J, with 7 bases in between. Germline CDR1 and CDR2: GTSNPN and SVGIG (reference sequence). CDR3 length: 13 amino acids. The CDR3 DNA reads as TGTGCCTGGAGTGAACAGACGAACACTGAAGCTTTCTTT. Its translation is CAWSEQTNTEAFF.

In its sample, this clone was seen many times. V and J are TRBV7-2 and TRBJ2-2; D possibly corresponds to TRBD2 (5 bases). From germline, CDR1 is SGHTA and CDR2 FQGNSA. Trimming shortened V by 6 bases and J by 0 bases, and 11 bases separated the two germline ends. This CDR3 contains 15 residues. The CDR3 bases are TGTGCCAGCAGTCCGCGGGTGCCGAACACCGGGGAGCTGTTTTTT. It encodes CASSPRVPNTGELFF.

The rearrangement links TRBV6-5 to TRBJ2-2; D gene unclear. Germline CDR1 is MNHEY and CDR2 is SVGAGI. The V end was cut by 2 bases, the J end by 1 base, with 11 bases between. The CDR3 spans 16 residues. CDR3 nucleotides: TGTGCCAGCAGTTACAGGGCCCTCTTGAACACCGGGGAGCTGTTTTTT. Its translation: CASSYRALLNTGELFF.